This entry is about one T cell receptor (beta chain). Authors' analysis steps: Amplification of reference gene primers provided the estimated nucleated cell counts. Produced via immunoSEQ multiplex PCR; TCRdb's table is partial and in-frame only. That table is the source of V, J and clone size, and D and trimming were worked out from the DNA. The data hold about 310,000 clones, with 90% observed a single time. This sample is part of a study of blood T cell repertoires in COVID-19. Study details: Spain, Italy and the United States supplied samples that represented acute and convalescent COVID-19. PBMCs, B-cell-depleted T cells, or T cells were the source of the cDNA or gDNA that made up the material.

Seattle enrolled patients during active infection and tracked them longitudinally. The CDR3 has 14 residues. V dropped 3 bases and J dropped 6 bases, with 15 bases sitting between them. Germline-derived CDR1 and CDR2 are SGHTA and FQGNSA. The genes are TRBV7-2 and TRBJ2-7; a weak D match, TRBD1 (5 bases). This sequence originates from a woman aged 35 to 49 with COVID-19, enrolled during active disease. The specimen sequenced was peripheral blood. This CDR3 is CASSFGDSRFEQYF. DNA of the CDR3: TGTGCCAGCAGCTTCGGAGACAGTCGTTTCGAGCAGTACTTC.